This TCR beta chain originates from a study of OX40 agonist ivuxolimab in advanced cancers. About the research overall: An agonistic human IgG2 monoclonal antibody against OX40 (CD134) was given. Eligibility rules accepted prior anti-PD-1, anti-PD-L1 or anti-CTLA-4 therapy, and roughly 42% had some.

Profiled with immunoSEQ multiplex PCR; TCRdb holds only in-frame clones, not every one. The repertoire holds around 99,000 clones, with approximately 90% as singletons. Patients with autoimmune history or systemic immunosuppression were excluded. Drawing of blood for sampling happened at baseline, at cycle 4 day 1, and at cycle 7 day 1. The CDR3 is 15 amino acids. Germline V lookup: CDR1 MNHNY, CDR2 SVGAGI (reference sequence). V lost 0 bases, J lost 6 bases, and 12 bases lay in between. Sequencing was performed on CD4+ or CD8+ T cells sorted from blood, taken in a trial of the OX40 agonist ivuxolimab. This TCR was sampled from an adult with an advanced solid tumor such as melanoma, head and neck, liver or kidney cancer. The V call is TRBV6-6, the J call TRBJ2-1; weak D call: TRBD2 (6 bases). CDR3 loop: CASSYSRELGNEQFF. CDR3 bases: TGTGCCAGCAGTTACTCCCGGGAGTTGGGCAATGAGCAGTTCTTC.